This entry concerns a single TCR beta chain. The data are from a study of T cell changes during pregnancy in multiple sclerosis. Germline CDR1 and CDR2: MNHNS and SASEGT. The CDR3 has 18 amino acids. The V gene lost 0 bases and the J gene lost 6 bases, with 21 bases spanning the gap. Some clones are missing from TCRdb's copy, which holds only in-frame ones; the method was immunoSEQ multiplex PCR. The table shows 75,000 to 80,000 clones, with about 93% occurring only once. The V gene is TRBV6-1, the J gene TRBJ2-4, with a tentative D call TRBD1 (7 bases). The TCR sequence derives from a female donor in good health, enrolled as a control in a pregnancy study. The sample in question was peripheral blood, obtained after pregnancy. The DNA for the CDR3 is TGTGCCAGCAGTGAAGCCTTAGCAGGGGGGTCTTTGGGAAACATTCAGTACTTC. Its translation is CASSEALAGGSLGNIQYF.